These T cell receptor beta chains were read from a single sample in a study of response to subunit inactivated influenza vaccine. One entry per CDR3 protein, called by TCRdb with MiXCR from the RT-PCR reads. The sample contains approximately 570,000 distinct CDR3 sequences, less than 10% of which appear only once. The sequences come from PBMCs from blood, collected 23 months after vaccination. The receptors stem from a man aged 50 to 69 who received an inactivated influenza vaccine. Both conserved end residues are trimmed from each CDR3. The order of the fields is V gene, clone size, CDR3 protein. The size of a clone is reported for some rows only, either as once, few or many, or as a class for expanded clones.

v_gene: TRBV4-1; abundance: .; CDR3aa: ASSQARTETQY
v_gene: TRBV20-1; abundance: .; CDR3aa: SARRRGALYEQY
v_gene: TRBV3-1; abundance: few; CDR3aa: ASSLGGTRGNTIY
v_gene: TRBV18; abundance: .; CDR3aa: ASSPLGQGINTGELF
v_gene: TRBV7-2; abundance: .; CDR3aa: ASSSTGGLEAF
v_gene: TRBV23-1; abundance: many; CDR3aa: ASSQIPGQGAEYQETQY
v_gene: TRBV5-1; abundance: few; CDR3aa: ASSSRRTGATNNSPLH
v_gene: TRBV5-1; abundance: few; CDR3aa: ASSLGRMAGGPSELF
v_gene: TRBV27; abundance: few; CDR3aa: ASSLGQGIHEQY
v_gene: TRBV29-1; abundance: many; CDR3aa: SVAVGYSGVTDTQY
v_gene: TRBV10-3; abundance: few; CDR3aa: AIRLQGNTEAF
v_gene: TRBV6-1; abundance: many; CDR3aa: ASQTSGGTGELF
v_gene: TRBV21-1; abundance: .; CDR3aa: ASSDHVGETQY
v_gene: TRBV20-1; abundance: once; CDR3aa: SATRGRGGNEQF
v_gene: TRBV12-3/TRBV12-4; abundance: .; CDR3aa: ASSRADRAREEQY
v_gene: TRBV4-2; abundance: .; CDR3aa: ASSQPGASGSYEQY
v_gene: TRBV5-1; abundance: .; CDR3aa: ASSLTDYEQY
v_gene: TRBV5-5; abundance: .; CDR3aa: ASSLATRTGSEETQY
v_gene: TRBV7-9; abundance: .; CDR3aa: ASSFREGPYNEQF
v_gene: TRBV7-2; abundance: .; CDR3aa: ASSPPRGNTGELF
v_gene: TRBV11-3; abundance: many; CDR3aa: ASSLDLGQGTNEQF
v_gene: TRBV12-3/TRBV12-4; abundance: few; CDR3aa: ASSFAGGKPEQF
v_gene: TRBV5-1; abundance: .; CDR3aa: ASSLVPGMDSPLH
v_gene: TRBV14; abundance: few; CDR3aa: ASSHTGRGNTEAF